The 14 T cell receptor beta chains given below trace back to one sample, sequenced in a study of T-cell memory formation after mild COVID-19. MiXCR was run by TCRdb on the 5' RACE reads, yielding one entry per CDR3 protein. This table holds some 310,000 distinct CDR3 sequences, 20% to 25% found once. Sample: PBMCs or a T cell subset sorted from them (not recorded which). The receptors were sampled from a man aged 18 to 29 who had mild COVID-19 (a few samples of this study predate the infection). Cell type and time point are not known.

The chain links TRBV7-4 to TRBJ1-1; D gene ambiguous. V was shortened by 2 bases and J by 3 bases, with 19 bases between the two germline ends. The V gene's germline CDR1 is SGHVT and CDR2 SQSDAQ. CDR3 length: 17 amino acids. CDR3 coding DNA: TGTGCCAGCAGCTTATACGGGCGCGGCAGGCGGGACACTGAAGCTTTCTTT. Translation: CASSLYGRGRRDTEAFF.

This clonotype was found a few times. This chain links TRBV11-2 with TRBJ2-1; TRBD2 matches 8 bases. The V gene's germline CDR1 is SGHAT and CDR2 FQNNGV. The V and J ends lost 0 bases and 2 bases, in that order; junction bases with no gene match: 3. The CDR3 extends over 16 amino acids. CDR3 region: CASSLESRGAYNEQFF. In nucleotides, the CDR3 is TGTGCCAGCAGCTTAGAGTCGCGGGGGGCCTACAATGAGCAGTTCTTC. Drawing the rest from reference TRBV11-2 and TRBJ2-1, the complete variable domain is EAGVAQSPRYKIIEKRQSVAFWCNPISGHATLYWYQQILGQGPKLLIQFQNNGVVDDSQLPKDRFSAERLKGVDSTLKIQPAKLEDSAVYLCASSLESRGAYNEQFFGPGTRLTVL.

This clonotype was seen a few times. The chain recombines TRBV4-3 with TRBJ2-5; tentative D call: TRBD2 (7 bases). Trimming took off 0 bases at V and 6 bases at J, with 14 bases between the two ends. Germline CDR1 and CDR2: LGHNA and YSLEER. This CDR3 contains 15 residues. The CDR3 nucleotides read TGCGCCAGCAGCCAAGATGCCGGGGGGCCAAAGACCCAGTACTTC. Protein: CASSQDAGGPKTQYF.

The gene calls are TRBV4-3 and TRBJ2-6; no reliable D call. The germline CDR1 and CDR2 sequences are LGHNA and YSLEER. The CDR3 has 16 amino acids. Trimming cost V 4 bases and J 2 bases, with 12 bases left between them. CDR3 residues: CASSPSGSTGANVLTF. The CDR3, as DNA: TGCGCCAGCAGCCCCTCCGGTAGCACTGGGGCCAACGTCCTGACTTTC.

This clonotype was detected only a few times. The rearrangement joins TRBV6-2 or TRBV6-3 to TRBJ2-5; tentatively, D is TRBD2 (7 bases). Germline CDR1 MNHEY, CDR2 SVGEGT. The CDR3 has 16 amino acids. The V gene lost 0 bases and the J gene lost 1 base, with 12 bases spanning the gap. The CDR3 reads CASSYSGGGAQETQYF. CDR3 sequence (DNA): TGTGCCAGCAGTTACTCAGGTGGGGGGGCCCAAGAGACCCAGTACTTC.

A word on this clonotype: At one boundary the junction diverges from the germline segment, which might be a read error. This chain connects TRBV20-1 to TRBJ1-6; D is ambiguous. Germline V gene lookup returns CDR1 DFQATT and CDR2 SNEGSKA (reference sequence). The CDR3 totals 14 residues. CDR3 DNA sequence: TGCAGTGATAGAGTCGTCGGGATCAATTCACCCCTCCACTTT. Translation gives CSDRVVGINSPLHF.

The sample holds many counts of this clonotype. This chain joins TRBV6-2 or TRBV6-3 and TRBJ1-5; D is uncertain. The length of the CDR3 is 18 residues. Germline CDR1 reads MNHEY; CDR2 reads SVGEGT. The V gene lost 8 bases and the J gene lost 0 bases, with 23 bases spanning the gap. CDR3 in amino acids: CASPKMPLDLYSNQPQHF. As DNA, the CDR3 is TGTGCCAGCCCCAAGATGCCCCTGGACCTTTATAGCAATCAGCCCCAGCATTTT.

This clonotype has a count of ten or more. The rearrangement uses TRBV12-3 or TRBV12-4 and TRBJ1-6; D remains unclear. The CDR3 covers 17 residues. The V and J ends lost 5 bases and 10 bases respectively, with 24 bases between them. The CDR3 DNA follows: TGTGCCAGCAGTCCACGACGGGGAGTTATTGAAGACTCACCCCTCCACTTT. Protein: CASSPRRGVIEDSPLHF.

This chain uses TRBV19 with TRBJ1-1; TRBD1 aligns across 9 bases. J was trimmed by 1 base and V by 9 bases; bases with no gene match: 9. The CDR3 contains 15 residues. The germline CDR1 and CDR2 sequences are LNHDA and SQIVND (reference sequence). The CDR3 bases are TGTGCCAGCAAGTCCCCGGACAGGGGGAACACTGAAGCTTTCTTT. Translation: CASKSPDRGNTEAFF.

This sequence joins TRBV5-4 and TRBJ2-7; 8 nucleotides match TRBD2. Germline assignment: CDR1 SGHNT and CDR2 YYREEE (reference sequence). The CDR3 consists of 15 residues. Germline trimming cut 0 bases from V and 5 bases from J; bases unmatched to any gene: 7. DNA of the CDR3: TGTGCCAGCAGCTTGGGGGGGGCAGCGGGGGACGAGCAGTACGTC. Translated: CASSLGGAAGDEQYV.

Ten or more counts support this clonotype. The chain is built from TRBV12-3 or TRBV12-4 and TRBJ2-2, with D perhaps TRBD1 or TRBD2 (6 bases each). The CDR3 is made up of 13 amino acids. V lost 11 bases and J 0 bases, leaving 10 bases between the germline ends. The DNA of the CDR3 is TGTGCCCAGAGGGGGGCGAACACCGGGGAGCTGTTTTTT. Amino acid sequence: CAQRGANTGELFF.

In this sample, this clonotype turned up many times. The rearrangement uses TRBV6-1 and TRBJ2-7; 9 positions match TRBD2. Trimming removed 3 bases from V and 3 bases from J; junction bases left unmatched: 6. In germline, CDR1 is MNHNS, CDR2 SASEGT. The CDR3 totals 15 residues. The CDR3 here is CASSDSGTSRYEQYF. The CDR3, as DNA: TGTGCCAGCAGTGATTCTGGGACTAGCCGCTACGAGCAGTACTTC.

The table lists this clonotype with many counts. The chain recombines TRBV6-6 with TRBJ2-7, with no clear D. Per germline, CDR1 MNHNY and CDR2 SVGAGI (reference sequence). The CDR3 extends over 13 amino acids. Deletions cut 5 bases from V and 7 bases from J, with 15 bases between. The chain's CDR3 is CASSLTYQGEQYF. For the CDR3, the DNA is TGTGCCAGCAGTCTGACGTATCAAGGGGAGCAGTACTTC.

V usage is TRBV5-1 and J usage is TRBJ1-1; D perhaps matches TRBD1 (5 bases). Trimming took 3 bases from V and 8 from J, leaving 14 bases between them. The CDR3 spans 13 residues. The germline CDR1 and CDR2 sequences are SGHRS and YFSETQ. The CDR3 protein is CASSSTETVEAFF. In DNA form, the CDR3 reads TGCGCCAGCAGCTCGACGGAGACAGTAGAAGCTTTCTTT.